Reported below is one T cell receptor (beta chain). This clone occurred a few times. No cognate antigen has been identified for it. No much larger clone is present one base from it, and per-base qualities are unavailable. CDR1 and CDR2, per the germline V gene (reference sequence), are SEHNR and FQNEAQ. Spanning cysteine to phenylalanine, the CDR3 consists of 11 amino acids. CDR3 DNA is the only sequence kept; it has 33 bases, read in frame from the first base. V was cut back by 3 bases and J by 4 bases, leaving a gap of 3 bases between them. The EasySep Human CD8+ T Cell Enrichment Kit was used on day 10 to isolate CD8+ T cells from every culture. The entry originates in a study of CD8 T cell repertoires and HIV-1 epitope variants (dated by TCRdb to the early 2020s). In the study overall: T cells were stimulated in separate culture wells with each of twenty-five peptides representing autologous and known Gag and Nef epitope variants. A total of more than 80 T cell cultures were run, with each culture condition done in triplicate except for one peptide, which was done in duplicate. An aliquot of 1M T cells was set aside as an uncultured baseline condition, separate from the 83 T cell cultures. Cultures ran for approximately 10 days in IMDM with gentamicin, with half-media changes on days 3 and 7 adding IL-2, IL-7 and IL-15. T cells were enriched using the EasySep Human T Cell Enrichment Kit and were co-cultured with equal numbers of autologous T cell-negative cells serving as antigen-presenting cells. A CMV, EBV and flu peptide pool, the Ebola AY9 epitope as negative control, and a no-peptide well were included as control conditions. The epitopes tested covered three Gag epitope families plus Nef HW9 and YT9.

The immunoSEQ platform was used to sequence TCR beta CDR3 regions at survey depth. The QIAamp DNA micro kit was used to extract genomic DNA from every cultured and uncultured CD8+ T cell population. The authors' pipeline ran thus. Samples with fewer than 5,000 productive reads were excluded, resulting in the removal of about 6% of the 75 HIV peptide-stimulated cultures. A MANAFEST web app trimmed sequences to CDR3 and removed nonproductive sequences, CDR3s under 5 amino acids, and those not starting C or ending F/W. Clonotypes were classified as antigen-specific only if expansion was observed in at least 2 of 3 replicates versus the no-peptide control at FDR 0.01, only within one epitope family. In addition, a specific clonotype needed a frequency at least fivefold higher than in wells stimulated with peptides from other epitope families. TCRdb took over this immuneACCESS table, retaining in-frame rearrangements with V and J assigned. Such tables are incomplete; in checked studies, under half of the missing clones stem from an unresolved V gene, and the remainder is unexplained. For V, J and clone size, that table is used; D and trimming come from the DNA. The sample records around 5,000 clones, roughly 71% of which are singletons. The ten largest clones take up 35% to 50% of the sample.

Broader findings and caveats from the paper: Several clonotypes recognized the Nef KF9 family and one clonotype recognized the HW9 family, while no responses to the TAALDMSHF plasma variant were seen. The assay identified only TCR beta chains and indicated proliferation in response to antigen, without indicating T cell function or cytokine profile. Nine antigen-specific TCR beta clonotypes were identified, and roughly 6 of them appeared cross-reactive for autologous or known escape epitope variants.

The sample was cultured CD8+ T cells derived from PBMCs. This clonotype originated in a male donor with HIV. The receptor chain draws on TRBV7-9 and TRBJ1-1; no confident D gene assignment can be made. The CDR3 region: CASSFTTEAFF. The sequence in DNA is TGTGCCAGCAGCTTTACCACTGAAGCTTTCTTT.